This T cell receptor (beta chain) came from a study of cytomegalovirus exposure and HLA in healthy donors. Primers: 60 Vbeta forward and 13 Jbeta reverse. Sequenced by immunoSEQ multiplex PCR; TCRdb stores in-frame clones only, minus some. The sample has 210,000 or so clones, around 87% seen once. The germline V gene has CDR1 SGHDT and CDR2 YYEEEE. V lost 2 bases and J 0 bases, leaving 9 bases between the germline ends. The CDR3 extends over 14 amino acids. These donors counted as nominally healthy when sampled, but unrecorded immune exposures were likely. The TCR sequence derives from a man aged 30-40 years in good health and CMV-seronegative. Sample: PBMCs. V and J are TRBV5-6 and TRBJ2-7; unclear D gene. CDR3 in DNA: TGTGCCAGCAGCTTTTATAGGAGCTCCTACGAGCAGTACTTC. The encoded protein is CASSFYRSSYEQYF.